The 5 T cell receptor beta chains in this list originate from one sample, sequenced in a study of Graves' ophthalmopathy and Graves' hyperthyroidism. The authors amplified TCR beta CDR3 regions, and they did so from RNA transcripts for repertoire sequencing. Following a first-round RT-PCR that used HTBI primers, a second-round multiplex PCR was carried out. Each CDR3 protein gets one entry after TCRdb re-called the multiplex PCR reads with MiXCR. The sample includes some 380,000 distinct CDR3 sequences, 15% of them seen just once. The sample was peripheral blood. These receptor sequences come from a woman aged 18-35 years with stable Graves' hyperthyroidism.

This clonotype was seen just once. V usage is TRBV6-5 and J usage is TRBJ2-7, with TRBD1 matching over 8 bases. Per germline, CDR1 MNHEY and CDR2 SVGAGI. V shed 0 bases, J shed 1 base, and the junction held 2 bases outside the gene matches. This CDR3 has 15 amino acids. The CDR3 spells CASSYSTGESYEQYF. CDR3 DNA sequence: TGTGCCAGCAGTTACTCGACAGGGGAATCCTACGAGCAGTACTTC.

This clonotype was observed many times. The J gene is TRBJ1-5, the V gene TRBV2, with a tentative D call TRBD1 (6 bases). Germline assignment: CDR1 SNHLY and CDR2 FYNNEI. V was pared by 6 bases and J by 7 bases, with 16 bases between. The CDR3 runs 14 residues. The CDR3 DNA reads as TGTGCCAGCAGCCCGGACAGTTCCACCCAGCCCCAGCATTTT. It is translated as CASSPDSSTQPQHF. Full variable domain (rest looked up from reference TRBV2 and TRBJ1-5): EPEVTQTPSHQVTQMGQEVILRCVPISNHLYFYWYRQILGQKVEFLVSFYNNEISEKSEIFDDQFSVERPDGSNFTLKIRSTKLEDSAMYFCASSPDSSTQPQHFGDGTRLSIL.

This clonotype has at least ten counts. CDR3 coding DNA: TGTGCCAGCCTAAGGCAAGTCTCTGGAAACACCATATATTTT. Its translation is CASLRQVSGNTIYF. The V call is TRBV12-3 or TRBV12-4, the J call TRBJ1-3; D is unclear. Trimming took 8 bases from V and 0 from J, leaving 11 bases between them. The CDR3 runs 14 residues.

There are many counts of this clonotype. V usage is TRBV7-3 and J usage is TRBJ2-5; D may be TRBD1 or TRBD2 (6 bases each). This CDR3 has 13 amino acids. Germline lookup yields CDR1 SGHTA and CDR2 FQGTGA. V lost 5 bases, J lost 2 bases, and 9 bases lay in between. CDR3 nucleotides: TGTGCCAGCAGCCGCGGGACACAAGAGACCCAGTACTTC. Translated, it gives CASSRGTQETQYF. Combining the CDR3 with reference TRBV7-3 and TRBJ2-5 gives the whole variable domain GAGVSQTPSNKVTEKGKYVELRCDPISGHTALYWYRQSLGQGPEFLIYFQGTGAADDSGLPNDRFFAVRPEGSVSTLKIQRTERGDSAVYLCASSRGTQETQYFGPGTRLLVL.

This clonotype showed up just a few times. The rearrangement uses TRBV12-3 or TRBV12-4 and TRBJ2-5; tentative D call: TRBD2 (5 bases). The length of the CDR3 is 13 residues. Deletions cut 2 bases from V and 2 bases from J, with 6 bases between. CDR3: CASSLTSQETQYF. The DNA of the CDR3 is TGTGCCAGCAGTTTAACTAGTCAAGAGACCCAGTACTTC.